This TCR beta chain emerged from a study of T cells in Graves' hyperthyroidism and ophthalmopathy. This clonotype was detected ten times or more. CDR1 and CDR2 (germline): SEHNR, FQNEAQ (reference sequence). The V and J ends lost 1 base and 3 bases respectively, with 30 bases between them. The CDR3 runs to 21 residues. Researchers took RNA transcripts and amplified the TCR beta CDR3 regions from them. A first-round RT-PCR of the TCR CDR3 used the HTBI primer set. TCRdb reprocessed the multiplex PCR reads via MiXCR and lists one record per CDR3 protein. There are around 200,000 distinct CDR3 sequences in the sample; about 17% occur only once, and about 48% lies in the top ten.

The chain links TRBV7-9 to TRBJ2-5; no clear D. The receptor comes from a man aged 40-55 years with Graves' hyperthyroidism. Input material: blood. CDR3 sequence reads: CASSLVPGSSADPWAEETQYF. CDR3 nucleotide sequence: TGTGCCAGCAGCTTAGTACCAGGCTCTAGTGCAGACCCATGGGCTGAAGAGACCCAGTACTTC.